The rows below give T cell receptor beta chains drawn from one sample of a study of beta chain features in type 1 diabetes. Sequenced by immunoSEQ multiplex PCR; TCRdb stores in-frame clones only, minus some. Of fewer than 55,000 clones listed, less than 55% were seen once; the top ten hold roughly 1.5%. Sequencing input: Tregs from blood. The receptors shown here come from a man aged 30-40 years with type 1 diabetes. Both conserved end residues are part of each CDR3. Each record gives: J gene, V gene, clone size, D gene, CDR3 DNA, CDR3 protein. A D gene is named only where the DNA matches it firmly. The listing skips clone size in some rows; elsewhere it reads once, few, many or a size class.

j_call: TRBJ1-5
v_call: TRBV18
clone_size: -
d_call: -
cdr3_nt: TGTGCCAGCTCACCGGACACCTATCAGCCCCAGCATTTT
cdr3_aa: CASSPDTYQPQHF

j_call: TRBJ2-7
v_call: TRBV30
clone_size: few
d_call: -
cdr3_nt: TGTGCCTGGAAGACAGTGAGCTCCTACGAGCAGTACTTC
cdr3_aa: CAWKTVSSYEQYF

j_call: TRBJ2-3
v_call: TRBV7-9
clone_size: few
d_call: -
cdr3_nt: TGTGCCAGCATCCGGGTTGATACGCAGTATTTT
cdr3_aa: CASIRVDTQYF

j_call: TRBJ2-3
v_call: TRBV5-1
clone_size: few
d_call: -
cdr3_nt: TGCGCCAGCAGCTTGCAAAGCACAGATACGCAGTATTTT
cdr3_aa: CASSLQSTDTQYF

j_call: TRBJ2-3
v_call: TRBV27
clone_size: -
d_call: TRBD2
cdr3_nt: TGTGCCAGCAGGGGACTAGCGGGAGGCACAGATACGCAGTATTTT
cdr3_aa: CASRGLAGGTDTQYF

j_call: TRBJ2-2
v_call: TRBV5-1
clone_size: once
d_call: TRBD1
cdr3_nt: TGCGCCAGCAGCTGGGGACAGCTTCTTATGAACACCGGGGAGCTGTTTTTT
cdr3_aa: CASSWGQLLMNTGELFF

j_call: TRBJ2-1
v_call: TRBV10-3
clone_size: few
d_call: TRBD2
cdr3_nt: TGTGCCATCAGGAGAGGGACTAGCGGGGCTGACGAGCAGTTCTTC
cdr3_aa: CAIRRGTSGADEQFF

j_call: TRBJ2-7
v_call: TRBV14
clone_size: few
d_call: -
cdr3_nt: TGTGCCAGCAGCCAATTCGTGTCCTACGAGCAGTACTTC
cdr3_aa: CASSQFVSYEQYF

j_call: TRBJ1-6
v_call: TRBV28
clone_size: few
d_call: -
cdr3_nt: TGTGCCAGCAGGCCTACAGGGAGCTCCTATAATTCACCCCTCCACTTT
cdr3_aa: CASRPTGSSYNSPLHF

j_call: TRBJ1-1
v_call: TRBV28
clone_size: few
d_call: TRBD1
cdr3_nt: TGTGCCAGCAGCAACTCCTGGACAGGGGGGACTGAAGCTTTCTTT
cdr3_aa: CASSNSWTGGTEAFF

j_call: TRBJ2-7
v_call: TRBV18
clone_size: few
d_call: TRBD1
cdr3_nt: TGTGCCAGCTCAATGGGACAGGGGATAACCTACGAGCAGTACTTC
cdr3_aa: CASSMGQGITYEQYF

j_call: TRBJ2-7
v_call: TRBV5-1
clone_size: -
d_call: TRBD1
cdr3_nt: TGCGCCAGCAGCTTGGGACCGGGACAGGGGTCCTACGAGCAGTACTTC
cdr3_aa: CASSLGPGQGSYEQYF

j_call: TRBJ2-7
v_call: TRBV19
clone_size: -
d_call: -
cdr3_nt: TGTGCCAGTAGTATACAAACAGGGTCCTACGAGCAGTACTTC
cdr3_aa: CASSIQTGSYEQYF

j_call: TRBJ2-4
v_call: TRBV7-2
clone_size: few
d_call: TRBD1
cdr3_nt: TGTGCCTCGACAGGGGCGACTGAAAACATTCAGTACTTC
cdr3_aa: CASTGATENIQYF

j_call: TRBJ2-1
v_call: TRBV28
clone_size: many
d_call: -
cdr3_nt: TGTGCCAGCAGTTTTAGTAGCGTGCTGGAGCAGTTCTTC
cdr3_aa: CASSFSSVLEQFF

j_call: TRBJ2-3
v_call: TRBV5-1
clone_size: -
d_call: -
cdr3_nt: TGCGCCAGCAGCTTTCTAGCGGATACGCAGTATTTT
cdr3_aa: CASSFLADTQYF

j_call: TRBJ1-5
v_call: TRBV7-2
clone_size: few
d_call: -
cdr3_nt: TGTGCCAGCAGCTCCCGGGGGGCTAGCAATCAGCCCCAGCATTTT
cdr3_aa: CASSSRGASNQPQHF

j_call: TRBJ1-1
v_call: TRBV5-1
clone_size: -
d_call: -
cdr3_nt: TGCGCCAGCAGCCCAAAGACAGGAAGGAACACTGAAGCTTTCTTT
cdr3_aa: CASSPKTGRNTEAFF

j_call: TRBJ2-2
v_call: TRBV28
clone_size: -
d_call: -
cdr3_nt: TGTGCCAGCAGTCCATGGACTTTTACCGGGGAGCTGTTTTTT
cdr3_aa: CASSPWTFTGELFF

j_call: TRBJ2-5
v_call: TRBV18
clone_size: few
d_call: TRBD1
cdr3_nt: TGTGCCAGCTCACCGCCGGGACAGGGACAAGAGACCCAGTACTTC
cdr3_aa: CASSPPGQGQETQYF

j_call: TRBJ2-7
v_call: TRBV6-5
clone_size: -
d_call: -
cdr3_nt: TGTGCCAGCAGTTACAGGGGATCCTACGAGCAGTACTTC
cdr3_aa: CASSYRGSYEQYF

j_call: TRBJ1-1
v_call: TRBV7-2
clone_size: -
d_call: -
cdr3_nt: TGTGCCAGCAGCAGGGGGACATCTCAAGCTTTCTTT
cdr3_aa: CASSRGTSQAFF

j_call: TRBJ1-1
v_call: TRBV18
clone_size: -
d_call: -
cdr3_nt: TGTGCCAGCTCACCACTAGGCGGGCGGAGGACTTCTGAAGCTTTCTTT
cdr3_aa: CASSPLGGRRTSEAFF

j_call: TRBJ2-7
v_call: TRBV28
clone_size: few
d_call: TRBD1
cdr3_nt: TGTGCCAGCAGGACAGGGGACTACGAGCAGTACTTC
cdr3_aa: CASRTGDYEQYF

j_call: TRBJ2-3
v_call: TRBV19
clone_size: -
d_call: -
cdr3_nt: TGTGCCAGTAGTTCAAGTAGCGGAACTAGCACAGATACGCAGTATTTT
cdr3_aa: CASSSSSGTSTDTQYF

j_call: TRBJ2-7
v_call: TRBV19
clone_size: -
d_call: TRBD1
cdr3_nt: TGTGCCAGTAGTGCGACAGGGGGCTATCTCCACGAGCAGTACTTC
cdr3_aa: CASSATGGYLHEQYF

j_call: TRBJ1-2
v_call: TRBV28
clone_size: -
d_call: -
cdr3_nt: TGTGCCAGCAGTTTGGTGACGGCAGGCTATGGCTACACCTTC
cdr3_aa: CASSLVTAGYGYTF

j_call: TRBJ2-1
v_call: TRBV25-1
clone_size: once
d_call: -
cdr3_nt: TGTGCCAGCAGTGGGTTTGGAGGGAATGAGCAGTTCTTC
cdr3_aa: CASSGFGGNEQFF

j_call: TRBJ1-1
v_call: TRBV30
clone_size: -
d_call: TRBD1
cdr3_nt: TGTGCCTGGAGACTACCCTACAGGGGGATGAACACTGAAGCTTTCTTT
cdr3_aa: CAWRLPYRGMNTEAFF

j_call: TRBJ2-7
v_call: TRBV29-1
clone_size: many
d_call: -
cdr3_nt: TGCAGCGTTGGTGGGCTAGCAGCTCGCGAGCAGTACTTC
cdr3_aa: CSVGGLAAREQYF

j_call: TRBJ2-7
v_call: TRBV7-2
clone_size: -
d_call: -
cdr3_nt: TGTGCCAGCAGCTGGGGACTTTTGTACGAGCAGTACTTC
cdr3_aa: CASSWGLLYEQYF

j_call: TRBJ2-5
v_call: TRBV5-6
clone_size: -
d_call: -
cdr3_nt: TGTGCCAGCAGCTCCCGGTCGACCCAGTACTTC
cdr3_aa: CASSSRSTQYF

j_call: TRBJ1-3
v_call: TRBV10-3
clone_size: once
d_call: TRBD1
cdr3_nt: TGTGCCATCGCGGGGACAGGCCTAGGAAACACCATATATTTT
cdr3_aa: CAIAGTGLGNTIYF

j_call: TRBJ2-3
v_call: TRBV7-2
clone_size: -
d_call: TRBD2
cdr3_nt: TGTGCCGGCTCGACTAGCGGGAGGGGAGATACGCAGTATTTT
cdr3_aa: CAGSTSGRGDTQYF

j_call: TRBJ1-5
v_call: TRBV27
clone_size: -
d_call: -
cdr3_nt: TGTGCCAGCAAGGTGGGGCCGAGTAGCAATCAGCCCCAGCATTTT
cdr3_aa: CASKVGPSSNQPQHF

j_call: TRBJ2-1
v_call: TRBV2
clone_size: few
d_call: TRBD2
cdr3_nt: TGTGCCAGCAGTGATATGTGGACTAGCGGCTACAATGAGCAGTTCTTC
cdr3_aa: CASSDMWTSGYNEQFF

j_call: TRBJ1-1
v_call: TRBV7-9
clone_size: -
d_call: -
cdr3_nt: TGTGCCAGCAGCCCGATCACGACAACAATACAGAACACTGAAGCTTTCTTT
cdr3_aa: CASSPITTTIQNTEAFF

j_call: TRBJ2-3
v_call: TRBV6-5
clone_size: -
d_call: -
cdr3_nt: TGTGCCAGCGGGGACTCTACAGATACGCAGTATTTT
cdr3_aa: CASGDSTDTQYF

j_call: TRBJ2-7
v_call: TRBV7-2
clone_size: medium-sized
d_call: TRBD1
cdr3_nt: TGTGCCAGCAGCTTAGCCGGACAGGGTGTGTACGAGCAGTACTTC
cdr3_aa: CASSLAGQGVYEQYF

j_call: TRBJ2-7
v_call: TRBV7-9
clone_size: few
d_call: TRBD1
cdr3_nt: TGTGCCAGCAGCTCCAACGTTGGACAGGGGTTCTACGAGCAGTACTTC
cdr3_aa: CASSSNVGQGFYEQYF

j_call: TRBJ2-3
v_call: TRBV4-3
clone_size: few
d_call: TRBD2
cdr3_nt: TGCGCCAGCAGCCAAGCGGGAGGAGGCGGGAATACGCAGTATTTT
cdr3_aa: CASSQAGGGGNTQYF

j_call: TRBJ2-5
v_call: TRBV7-3
clone_size: -
d_call: TRBD2
cdr3_nt: TGTGCCAGCAGCGTTTATAGCGGGAACCAAGAGACCCAGTACTTC
cdr3_aa: CASSVYSGNQETQYF

j_call: TRBJ2-7
v_call: TRBV20-1
clone_size: -
d_call: -
cdr3_nt: TGCAGTGTTGTGAGCTACGAGCAGTACTTC
cdr3_aa: CSVVSYEQYF

j_call: TRBJ2-1
v_call: TRBV9
clone_size: -
d_call: -
cdr3_nt: TGTGCCAGCACCAATAGAAGATACGGGGGTGAGCAGTTCTTC
cdr3_aa: CASTNRRYGGEQFF